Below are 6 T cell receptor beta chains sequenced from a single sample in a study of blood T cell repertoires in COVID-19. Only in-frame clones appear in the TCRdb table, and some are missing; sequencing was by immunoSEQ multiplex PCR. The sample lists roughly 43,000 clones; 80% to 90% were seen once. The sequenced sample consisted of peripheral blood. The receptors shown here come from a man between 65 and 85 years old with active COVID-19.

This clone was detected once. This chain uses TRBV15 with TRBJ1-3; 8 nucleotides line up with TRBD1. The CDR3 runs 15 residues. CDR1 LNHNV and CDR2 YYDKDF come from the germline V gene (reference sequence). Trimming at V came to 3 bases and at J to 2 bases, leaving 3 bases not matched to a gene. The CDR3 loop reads CATSRDRVAGNTIYF. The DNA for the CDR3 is TGTGCCACCAGCAGGGACAGGGTTGCTGGAAACACCATATATTTT.

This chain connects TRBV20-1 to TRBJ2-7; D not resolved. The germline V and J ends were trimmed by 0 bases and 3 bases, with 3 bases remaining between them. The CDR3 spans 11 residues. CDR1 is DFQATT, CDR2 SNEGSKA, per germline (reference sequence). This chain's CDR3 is CSARDIYEQYF. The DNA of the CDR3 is TGCAGTGCTAGAGATATCTACGAGCAGTACTTC.

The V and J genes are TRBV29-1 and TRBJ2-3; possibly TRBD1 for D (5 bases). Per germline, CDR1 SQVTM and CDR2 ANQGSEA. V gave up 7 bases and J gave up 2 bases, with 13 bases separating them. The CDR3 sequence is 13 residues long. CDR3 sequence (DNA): TGCAGCGGTTCTAGGGGCCCCACAGATACGCAGTATTTT. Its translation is CSGSRGPTDTQYF.

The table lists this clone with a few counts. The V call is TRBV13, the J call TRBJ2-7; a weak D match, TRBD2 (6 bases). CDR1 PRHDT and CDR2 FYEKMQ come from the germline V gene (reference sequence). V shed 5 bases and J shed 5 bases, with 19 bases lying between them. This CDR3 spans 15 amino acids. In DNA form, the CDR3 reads TGTGCCAGCAGCACCCAAATAAGGCGGGGCGACGAGCAGTACTTC. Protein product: CASSTQIRRGDEQYF.

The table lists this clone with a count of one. The CDR3 is CASSVDPSGELPDTQYF. As DNA, the CDR3 is TGTGCCAGCAGCGTAGACCCTAGCGGGGAACTCCCAGATACGCAGTATTTT. The genes are TRBV9 and TRBJ2-3; TRBD2 matches at 9 bases. Trimming at V came to 0 bases and at J to 4 bases, leaving 9 bases not matched to a gene. Germline CDR1 SGDLS, CDR2 YYNGEE. The CDR3 consists of 17 residues.

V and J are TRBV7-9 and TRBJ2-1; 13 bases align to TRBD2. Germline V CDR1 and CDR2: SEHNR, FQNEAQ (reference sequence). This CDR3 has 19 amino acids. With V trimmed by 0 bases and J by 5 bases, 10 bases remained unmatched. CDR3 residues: CASSLAQRLLAGGNNEQFF. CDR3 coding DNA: TGTGCCAGCAGCTTAGCCCAGCGCTTACTAGCGGGGGGGAACAATGAGCAGTTCTTC.